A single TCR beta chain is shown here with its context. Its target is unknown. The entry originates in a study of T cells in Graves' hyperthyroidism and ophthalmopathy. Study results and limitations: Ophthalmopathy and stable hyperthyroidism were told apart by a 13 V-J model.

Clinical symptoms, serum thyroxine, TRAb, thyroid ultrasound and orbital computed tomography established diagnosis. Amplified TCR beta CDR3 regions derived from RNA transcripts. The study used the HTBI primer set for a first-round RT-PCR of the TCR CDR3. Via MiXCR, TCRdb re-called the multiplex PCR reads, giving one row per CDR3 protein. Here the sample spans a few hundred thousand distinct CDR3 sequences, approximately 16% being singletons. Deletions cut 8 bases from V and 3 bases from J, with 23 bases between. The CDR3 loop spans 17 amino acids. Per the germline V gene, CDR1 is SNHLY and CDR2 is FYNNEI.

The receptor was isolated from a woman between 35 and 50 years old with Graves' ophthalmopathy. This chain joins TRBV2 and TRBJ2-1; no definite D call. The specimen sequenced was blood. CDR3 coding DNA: TGTGCCAGCTCACAAGGGCGTGGTGGTCATTTCTACAATGAGCAGTTCTTC. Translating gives CASSQGRGGHFYNEQFF.